Listed here is a single TCR beta chain. The ends lost 10 bases at V and 0 bases at J; junction bases unmatched: 7. CDR1 and CDR2 (germline): ENHRY, SYGVKD. The length of the CDR3 is 17 residues. This sample is drawn from a study of beta chain features in type 1 diabetes. The study reverse transcribed the entire isolated RNA, so it sequenced expressed TCRB transcripts. Using immunoSEQ multiplex PCR, the repertoire was profiled, and TCRdb retains in-frame clones only, with some absent. Found here are about 360,000 clones, 10% to 15% of them singletons; the top ten hold around 0.02%. The genes are TRBV10-3 and TRBJ2-6; 12 bases are shared with TRBD1. This receptor was taken from a man between 18 and 35 years old in good health. The sample taken for sequencing was naive CD4+ T cells from blood. CDR3 amino acids: CASRKGQGASGANVLTF. DNA for the CDR3: TGTGCCAGCAGAAAGGGACAGGGGGCCTCTGGGGCCAACGTCCTGACTTTC.